This note documents a single T cell receptor beta chain sequence. In the source study's methods: Amplification from reference gene primers served as the basis for estimated nucleated cell counts. Produced via immunoSEQ multiplex PCR; TCRdb's table is partial and in-frame only. V and J calls and clone size are copied from that table; D and trimming were computed from the DNA. Among fewer than 400,000 clones listed, around 83% were seen once. This sample was taken from a study of blood T cell repertoires in COVID-19. About the study: Samples of COVID-19 (acute and convalescent) were obtained from the United States, Italy and Spain. PBMCs, B-cell-depleted T cells, or T cells provided the cDNA or gDNA that made up the material.

V gave up 0 bases and J gave up 8 bases, with 19 bases separating them. Germline V lookup: CDR1 LGHNA, CDR2 YNFKEQ. The CDR3 is 16 amino acids. The chain combines TRBV4-2 with TRBJ1-2; D ambiguous. The TCR comes from a man younger than 40 with active or convalescent COVID-19. The specimen was peripheral blood. CDR3 amino acids: CASSQENRGSVGGYTF. CDR3 nucleotide sequence: TGTGCCAGCAGCCAAGAGAATCGAGGGAGCGTAGGCGGCTACACCTTC.